A single sample is the source of the 8 T cell receptor beta chains below, sequenced in a study of shared clonotypes between healthy human individuals. Data came from immunoSEQ multiplex PCR; TCRdb stores just in-frame clones and leaves some out. Of almost 750,000 clones in the sample, 55% to 80% are singletons; the top ten hold under 2%. Sequencing was carried out using memory CD4+ T cells sorted from blood. Subset here: CD45RA-negative fraction. The receptors shown here come from a woman younger than 45 in good health.

Details on this clone: Additional DNA sequences in this sample encode the identical CDR3. The chain recombines TRBV9 with TRBJ1-1, with D perhaps matching TRBD1 (5 bases). Per the germline V gene, CDR1 is SGDLS and CDR2 is YYNGEE. The CDR3 loop spans 15 amino acids. V lost 3 bases to trimming and J lost 1 base, with 13 bases between them. The CDR3 DNA reads as TGTGCCAGCAGCGCCGGGGGACGGACGAACACTGAAGCTTTCTTT. This encodes CASSAGGRTNTEAFF.

CDR3 sequence: CASSPGVGEPSTDTQYF. CDR3 sequence (DNA): TGCGCCAGCAGCCCGGGGGTGGGCGAGCCTAGCACAGATACGCAGTATTTT. V gene TRBV5-1 combines with J gene TRBJ2-3; the D gene is possibly TRBD2 (6 bases). Trimming shortened V by 4 bases and J by 0 bases, and 18 bases separated the two germline ends. This CDR3 contains 17 residues. Germline assignment: CDR1 SGHRS and CDR2 YFSETQ.

The CDR3 loop is CASSQAKGTSNEQYF. CDR3 sequence (DNA): TGTGCCAGCTCGCAAGCTAAGGGGACTAGCAACGAGCAGTACTTC. J is TRBJ2-7 and V is TRBV18; 9 bases line up with TRBD2. There are 15 residues in the CDR3. The V segment lost 6 bases and the J segment 5 bases; nucleotides outside the gene matches: 11. Germline assignment: CDR1 KGHSH and CDR2 LQKENI.

This clone appeared a few times. The chain uses TRBV2 and TRBJ2-3; D remains unclear. The V end was cut by 2 bases, the J end by 2 bases, with 8 bases between. Germline loops: CDR1 SNHLY, CDR2 FYNNEI. CDR3 length: 14 amino acids. The CDR3 here is CASSELVTTDTQYF. The CDR3 nucleotides read TGTGCCAGCAGTGAACTGGTAACCACAGATACGCAGTATTTT.

The rearrangement joins TRBV11-2 to TRBJ2-5, with TRBD2 identical over 14 bases. Losses at the gene ends were 5 bases for V and 1 base for J; bases not matched to a gene: 3. The CDR3 contains 16 residues. The germline V gene encodes CDR1 SGHAT and CDR2 FQNNGV. CDR3 nucleotides: TGTGCCAGCAGCATCGGGACTAGCGGGGGCCAAGAGACCCAGTACTTC. Its translation is CASSIGTSGGQETQYF.

This clone has only one observation. The J gene is TRBJ1-3, the V gene TRBV5-5; weak D call: TRBD1 (6 bases). The CDR3 has 17 amino acids. V gave up 4 bases and J gave up 0 bases, with 17 bases separating them. Germline V gene sequence: CDR1 SGHKS, CDR2 YYEKEE (reference sequence). The CDR3 loop reads CASSQGTDRPSGNTIYF. As DNA, the CDR3 is TGTGCCAGCAGCCAGGGGACTGACAGGCCCTCTGGAAACACCATATATTTT.

The chain recombines TRBV5-4 with TRBJ2-5; TRBD1 aligns across 7 bases. The CDR3 is made up of 14 amino acids. J was trimmed by 7 bases and V by 3 bases; bases with no gene match: 9. The V gene's germline CDR1 is SGHNT and CDR2 YYREEE (reference sequence). The CDR3: CASSSQRGPGTQYF. CDR3 nucleotides: TGTGCCAGCAGCTCCCAAAGGGGGCCGGGGACCCAGTACTTC.

This chain uses TRBV11-2 with TRBJ2-5; the D gene is possibly TRBD2 (6 bases). Germline V gene sequence: CDR1 SGHAT, CDR2 FQNNGV. Trimming shortened V by 2 bases and J by 5 bases, and 15 bases separated the two germline ends. This CDR3 has 15 amino acids. The CDR3 coding sequence is TGTGCCAGCAGCTTATCGGCGGGATCCATTGAGACCCAGTACTTC. This gives the protein CASSLSAGSIETQYF.